This TCR beta chain was identified during a study of tumor and adjacent non-tumor tissue in lung cancer. The wider study: Samples averaged about 4.3 million productive TCRbeta reads each. Broader study findings: Tumor TCR diversity, when higher, was linked to shorter survival. Compared with tumor, normal lung showed significantly lower TCR diversity.

On this clonotype: Its target is not known.

TCRbeta libraries were built with three rounds of nested PCR, modified from ARM-PCR. A single record per CDR3 protein comes from TCRdb applying MiXCR to the multiplex PCR reads. The sample carries 40,000 to 55,000 distinct CDR3 sequences, around two thirds recorded once. Germline CDR1 and CDR2: SQVTM and ANQGSEA. V lost 5 bases and J lost 16, with 12 bases in between. CDR3 length: 9 residues. No cell sorting was done before RNA was extracted from the tissue. This non-tumor lung sample came from over 3 cm beyond the tumor edge. Newly diagnosed lung cancer patients had thoracic surgery in China, August–late 2014, without prior chemotherapy.

The TCR comes from a woman aged 60-75 years with non-small cell lung cancer. The genes are TRBV29-1 and TRBJ2-1; D is ambiguous. The sequenced sample consisted of distant non-tumor lung tissue. The CDR3 bases are TGCAGCGTTAGGAATGAACAATTCTTC. Its translation is CSVRNEQFF.